The present TCR beta chain was sequenced within a study of OX40 agonist ivuxolimab in advanced cancers. Overall study results and limits: Also present in some nonresponders was a low level of normalized T-cell clonal expansion.

TCRdb's table, derived via immunoSEQ multiplex PCR, lists solely in-frame clones and lacks some. The sample contains tens of thousands of clones, about 90% of which appear only once. This clone was observed a few times. What it binds is not known. Exclusion of a patient followed from autoimmune disease history or systemic immunosuppression. This CDR3 has 14 amino acids. Trimming took 7 bases from V and 2 from J, leaving 13 bases between them. CDR1 is MDHEN, CDR2 SYDVKM, per germline. V usage is TRBV28 and J usage is TRBJ2-3; D is tentatively TRBD1 or TRBD2 (5 bases each). Source: CD4+ or CD8+ T cells sorted from blood, taken in a trial of the OX40 agonist ivuxolimab. The receptor's source is an adult with an advanced solid tumor such as melanoma, head and neck, liver or kidney cancer. CDR3 protein: CASKEEGTTDTQYF. DNA for the CDR3: TGTGCCAGCAAGGAGGAAGGGACCACAGATACGCAGTATTTT.